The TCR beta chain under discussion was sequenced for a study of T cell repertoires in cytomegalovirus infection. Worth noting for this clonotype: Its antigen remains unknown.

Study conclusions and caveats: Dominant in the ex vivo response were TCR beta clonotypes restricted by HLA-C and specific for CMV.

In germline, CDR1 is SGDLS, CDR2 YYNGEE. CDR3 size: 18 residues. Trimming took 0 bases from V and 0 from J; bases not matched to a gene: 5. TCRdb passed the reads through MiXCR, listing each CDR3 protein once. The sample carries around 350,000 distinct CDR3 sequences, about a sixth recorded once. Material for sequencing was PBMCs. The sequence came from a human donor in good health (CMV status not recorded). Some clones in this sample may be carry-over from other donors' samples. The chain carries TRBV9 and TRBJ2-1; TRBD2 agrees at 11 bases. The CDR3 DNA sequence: TGTGCCAGCAGCGTAGCAGCTAGCGGGAGGTTCTCCTACAATGAGCAGTTCTTC. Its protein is CASSVAASGRFSYNEQFF.